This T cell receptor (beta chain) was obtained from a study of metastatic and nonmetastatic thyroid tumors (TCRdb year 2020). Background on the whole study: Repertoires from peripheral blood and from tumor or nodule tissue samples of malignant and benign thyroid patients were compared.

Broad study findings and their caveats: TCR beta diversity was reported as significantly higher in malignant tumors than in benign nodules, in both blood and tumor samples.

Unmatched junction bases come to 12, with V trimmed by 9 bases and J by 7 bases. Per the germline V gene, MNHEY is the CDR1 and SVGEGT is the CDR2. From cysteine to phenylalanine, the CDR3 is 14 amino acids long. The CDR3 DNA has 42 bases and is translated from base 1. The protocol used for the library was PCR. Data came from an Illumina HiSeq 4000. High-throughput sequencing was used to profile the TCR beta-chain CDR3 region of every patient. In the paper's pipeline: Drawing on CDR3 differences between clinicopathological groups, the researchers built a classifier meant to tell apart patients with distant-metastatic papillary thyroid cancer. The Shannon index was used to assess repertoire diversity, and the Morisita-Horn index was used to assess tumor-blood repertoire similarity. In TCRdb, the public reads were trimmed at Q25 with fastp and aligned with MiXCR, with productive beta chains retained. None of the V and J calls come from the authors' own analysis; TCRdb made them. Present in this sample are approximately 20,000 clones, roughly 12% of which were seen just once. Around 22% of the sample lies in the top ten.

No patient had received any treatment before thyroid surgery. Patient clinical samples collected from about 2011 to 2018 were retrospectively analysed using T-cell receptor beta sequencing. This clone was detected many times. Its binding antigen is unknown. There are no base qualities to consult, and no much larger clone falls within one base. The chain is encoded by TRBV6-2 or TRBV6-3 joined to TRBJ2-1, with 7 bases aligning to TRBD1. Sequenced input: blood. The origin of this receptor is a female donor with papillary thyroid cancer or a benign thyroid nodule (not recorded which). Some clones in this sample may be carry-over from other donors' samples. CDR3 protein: CASYVGTEGNEQFF. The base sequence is TGTGCCAGTTATGTCGGGACAGAGGGGAATGAGCAGTTCTTC.